Here is one TCR beta chain with its context. What it binds is not known. Additional DNA sequences in this sample encode the identical CDR3. The sample originates from a study of cytomegalovirus exposure and HLA in healthy donors. The wider study: An early data release held approximately 80 million unique TCRs from HLA-typed donors.

CDR1 SGHTA and CDR2 FQGNSA come from the germline V gene. V shed 2 bases and J shed 0 bases, with 7 bases lying between them. CDR3 length: 14 residues. 60 Vbeta and 13 Jbeta primers were used in PCR. The data were produced by immunoSEQ multiplex PCR, yet TCRdb's version contains in-frame clones alone and is incomplete. The table lists some 160,000 clones, 60% to 80% of them singletons, with roughly 2% in the top ten. Study-level findings and limits: It is likely that the observed cluster of highly shared sequence variants was a sequencing artifact. 87-base-pair reads could not separate some V segments, including TRBV6-2 and TRBV6-3. In a later analysis, specific HLA alleles were associated with 15,000 to 20,000 TCR beta sequences at a 0.05 false discovery rate.

This clonotype was obtained from a middle-aged man in good health and CMV-seropositive. The sample comprised PBMCs. This chain uses TRBV7-2 with TRBJ1-1; D perhaps matches TRBD1 (6 bases). The CDR3 DNA reads TGTGCCAGCAGCTTACAGGGGATGAACACTGAAGCTTTCTTT. The encoded protein is CASSLQGMNTEAFF.